Listed below are T cell receptor beta chains from one sample, sequenced in a study of T cells in Graves' hyperthyroidism and ophthalmopathy. TCRdb independently ran MiXCR on the multiplex PCR reads; one entry per CDR3 protein. The sample includes fewer than 450,000 distinct CDR3 sequences, over 11% seen only once; the top ten take around 27%. The sequenced sample consisted of blood. All receptors derive from a man aged 50-59 years with Graves' ophthalmopathy. Both conserved end residues are part of each CDR3.

j_gene: TRBJ2-2
v_gene: TRBV2
CDR3aa: CASSEPGLAGTTGELFF

j_gene: TRBJ2-5
v_gene: TRBV2
CDR3aa: CASSEGVLAGVTKTQYF

j_gene: TRBJ2-7
v_gene: TRBV5-6
CDR3aa: CASSFGLEGEGEQYF

j_gene: TRBJ1-4
v_gene: TRBV3-1
CDR3aa: CASSQSGGRDEKLFF

j_gene: TRBJ2-7
v_gene: TRBV29-1
CDR3aa: CSVEDAGSSSYEQYF

j_gene: TRBJ2-3
v_gene: TRBV11-2
CDR3aa: CASRLAGTDTQYF

j_gene: TRBJ1-6
v_gene: TRBV18
CDR3aa: CASSAGTTGSPLHF

j_gene: TRBJ2-5
v_gene: TRBV7-9
CDR3aa: CAGFESSVKTQYF

j_gene: TRBJ2-5
v_gene: TRBV11-2
CDR3aa: CASSSRAAPRRETQYF

j_gene: TRBJ2-2
v_gene: TRBV30
CDR3aa: CAWSVQATGELFF

j_gene: TRBJ2-5
v_gene: TRBV3-1
CDR3aa: CASDRGQETQYF

j_gene: TRBJ1-1
v_gene: TRBV18
CDR3aa: CASSPEIRHTEAFF

j_gene: TRBJ2-3
v_gene: TRBV2
CDR3aa: CASSLQGVSGFTDTQYF

j_gene: TRBJ2-1
v_gene: TRBV14
CDR3aa: CASSQAVYYNEQFF

j_gene: TRBJ2-5
v_gene: TRBV11-2
CDR3aa: CASSLDLTQYF

j_gene: TRBJ2-1
v_gene: TRBV14
CDR3aa: CASSQVLGNEQFF

j_gene: TRBJ1-5
v_gene: TRBV3-1
CDR3aa: CASSQVAGGNQPQHF

j_gene: TRBJ2-2
v_gene: TRBV3-1
CDR3aa: CASSQDGTGGTGELFF

j_gene: TRBJ1-2
v_gene: TRBV9
CDR3aa: CASSIGYGYTF

j_gene: TRBJ2-1
v_gene: TRBV30
CDR3aa: CAWSFSGRGPYNEQFF

j_gene: TRBJ2-5
v_gene: TRBV27
CDR3aa: CASSSLPLGGETQYF

j_gene: TRBJ1-2
v_gene: TRBV12-3/TRBV12-4
CDR3aa: CASSLLAGPYGYTF

j_gene: TRBJ2-7
v_gene: TRBV30
CDR3aa: CAWDRGNYEQYF

j_gene: TRBJ2-1
v_gene: TRBV7-6
CDR3aa: CASSLAELYNEQFF

j_gene: TRBJ2-7
v_gene: TRBV2
CDR3aa: CASRDGTGAYEQYF

j_gene: TRBJ2-1
v_gene: TRBV19
CDR3aa: CASSTRTLFSYNEQFF

j_gene: TRBJ1-2
v_gene: TRBV27
CDR3aa: CASRPEGTLYGYTF

j_gene: TRBJ2-6
v_gene: TRBV6-4
CDR3aa: CASSPLWDPSSGANVLTF

j_gene: TRBJ2-7
v_gene: TRBV20-1
CDR3aa: CSAGIHSYEQYF

j_gene: TRBJ2-1
v_gene: TRBV9
CDR3aa: CAPTAGPTYNEQFF

j_gene: TRBJ2-3
v_gene: TRBV6-2/TRBV6-3
CDR3aa: CASEGGEGYEYF

j_gene: TRBJ2-7
v_gene: TRBV19
CDR3aa: CASSIGGLPGYEQYF

j_gene: TRBJ2-1
v_gene: TRBV30
CDR3aa: CAWSRSLAYNEQFF

j_gene: TRBJ2-1
v_gene: TRBV28
CDR3aa: CASSYPGLAVNEQFF

j_gene: TRBJ2-2
v_gene: TRBV13
CDR3aa: CASHPWVSNTGELFF

j_gene: TRBJ1-5
v_gene: TRBV2
CDR3aa: CASNLQGINQPQHF

j_gene: TRBJ2-1
v_gene: TRBV6-4
CDR3aa: CASSGGGFGEQFF

j_gene: TRBJ1-5
v_gene: TRBV27
CDR3aa: CASAPGRRIVGNQPQHF

j_gene: TRBJ1-5
v_gene: TRBV6-2/TRBV6-3
CDR3aa: CASLQSSNQPQHF

j_gene: TRBJ2-2
v_gene: TRBV11-2
CDR3aa: CASSLKINTGELFF

j_gene: TRBJ1-2
v_gene: TRBV12-3/TRBV12-4
CDR3aa: CASSFLSGGINGYTF

j_gene: TRBJ2-1
v_gene: TRBV24-1
CDR3aa: CATSDYISSSYNEQFF

j_gene: TRBJ2-3
v_gene: TRBV18
CDR3aa: CASSREGNADTQYF

j_gene: TRBJ2-1
v_gene: TRBV5-1
CDR3aa: CASSPGSSSYNEQFF

j_gene: TRBJ1-1
v_gene: TRBV20-1
CDR3aa: CSATAGGANTEAFF

j_gene: TRBJ1-6
v_gene: TRBV2
CDR3aa: CASSAVQADNSPLHF

j_gene: TRBJ2-5
v_gene: TRBV6-1
CDR3aa: CASKRGGRGQETQYF

j_gene: TRBJ2-7
v_gene: TRBV6-2/TRBV6-3
CDR3aa: CASSPGTSGRRTYEQYF

j_gene: TRBJ2-2
v_gene: TRBV30
CDR3aa: CAWSVNRNTGELFF

j_gene: TRBJ2-3
v_gene: TRBV12-3/TRBV12-4
CDR3aa: CASRAGRALGNTQYF

j_gene: TRBJ2-5
v_gene: TRBV5-1
CDR3aa: CASSLVASGSEETQYF

j_gene: TRBJ1-4
v_gene: TRBV2
CDR3aa: CASRDIRGSNEKLFF

j_gene: TRBJ2-7
v_gene: TRBV19
CDR3aa: CASSEWPYEQYF

j_gene: TRBJ2-7
v_gene: TRBV2
CDR3aa: CASRGQYEQYF

j_gene: TRBJ1-5
v_gene: TRBV3-1
CDR3aa: CASSVAGTGREAQHF